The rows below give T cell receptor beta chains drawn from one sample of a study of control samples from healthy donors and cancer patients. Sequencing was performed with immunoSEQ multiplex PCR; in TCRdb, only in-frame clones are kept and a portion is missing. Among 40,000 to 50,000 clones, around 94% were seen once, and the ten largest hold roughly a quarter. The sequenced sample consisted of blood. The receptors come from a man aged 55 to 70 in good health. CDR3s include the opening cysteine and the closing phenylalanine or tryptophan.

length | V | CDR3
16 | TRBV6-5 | CASSYSMTGGTDTQYF
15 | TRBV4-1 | CASSQDGGPRETQYF
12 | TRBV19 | CASSPLGVEAFF
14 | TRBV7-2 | CASSLNPAGYGYTF
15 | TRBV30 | CAWSGARGRVHEQYF
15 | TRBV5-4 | CASSPKVAGVGGQYF
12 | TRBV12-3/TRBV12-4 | CASRNPPFEQFF
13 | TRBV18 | CASSGRTEETQYF
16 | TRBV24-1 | CATSDSEGQANQPQHF
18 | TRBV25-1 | CASSDKTSGSLAKNIQYF
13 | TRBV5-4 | CASSRDFDNEQFF
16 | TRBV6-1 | CASSENWAKKGNTIYF
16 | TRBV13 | CASSLQGGIAKNIQYF
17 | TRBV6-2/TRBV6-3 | CASSSRTSGKPGRQQYF
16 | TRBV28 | CASRTGSLVDTGELFF
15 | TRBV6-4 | CASSASGDSNQPQHF
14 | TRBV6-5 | CASSYSYSTYEQYF
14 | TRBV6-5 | CASRRQGELGGYTF
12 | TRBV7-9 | CASSYSTAEAFF
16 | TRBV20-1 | CSASMTSGRVYNEQFF
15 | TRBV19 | CASSIWRSSTDTQYF
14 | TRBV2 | CASKTGRVTGELFF
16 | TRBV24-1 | CATSDLREGFTDTQYF
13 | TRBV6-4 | CASSAGEYNEQFF
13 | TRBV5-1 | CASSLWGYNEQFF
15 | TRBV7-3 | CASSPDSGRRETQYF
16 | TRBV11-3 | CASSSGTGSRTDTQYF
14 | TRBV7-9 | CASSLAGHYNEQFF
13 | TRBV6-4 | CASSSATRNEQFF
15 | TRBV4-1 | CASSQENFSNQPQHF
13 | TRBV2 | CASKGTDNSPLHF
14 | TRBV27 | CASSYGDSNQPQHF
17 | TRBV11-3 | CASRIHPKASGRGEQFF
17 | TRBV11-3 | CASSLAVSGASLNEQFF
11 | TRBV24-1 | CATSFTDTQYF
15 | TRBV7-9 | CASSLGQGSDSPLHF
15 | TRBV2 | CASRIRPTGNSPLHF
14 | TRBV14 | CASSKRDRAYEQYF
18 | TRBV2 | CASRRMGYRDAVEETQYF
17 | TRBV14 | CASSQVLGREAQDEQYF
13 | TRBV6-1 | CASSERGHYGYTF
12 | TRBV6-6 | CASSNRDREAFF
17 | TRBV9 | CASSVTFVPDYTGELFF
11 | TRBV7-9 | CASSLVETQYF
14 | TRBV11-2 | CASSLNQGARGYTF